This passage covers 25 T cell receptor beta chains from one sample sequenced in a study of T-cell memory formation after mild COVID-19. Using its own MiXCR run on the 5' RACE reads, TCRdb lists one record per CDR3 protein. The repertoire includes tens of thousands of distinct CDR3 sequences, 7.3% of them detected once, and 1.4% to 1.5% sits in the top ten. The sample taken for sequencing was PBMCs or a T cell subset sorted from them (not recorded which). These receptors originate from a man between 18 and 29 years old who had mild COVID-19 (a few samples of this study predate the infection). Cell type and time point are not known.

There are a few counts of this clonotype. V gene TRBV7-3 combines with J gene TRBJ2-2; a possible D gene is TRBD2 (5 bases). The CDR3 has 15 amino acids. V lost 2 bases and J 4 bases, leaving 11 bases between the germline ends. CDR1 is SGHTA and CDR2 is FQGTGA in the germline V gene. This CDR3 is CASSLDYSSTGELFF. The CDR3 nucleotides are TGTGCCAGCAGCTTAGACTACTCGAGCACCGGGGAGCTGTTTTTT.

This clonotype was counted many times. The rearrangement joins TRBV4-2 to TRBJ1-2, with 8 bases aligning to TRBD1. The CDR3 covers 17 residues. The trim removed 5 bases at V and 2 bases at J, leaving 13 bases unmatched. Germline V lookup: CDR1 LGHNA, CDR2 YNFKEQ. CDR3 coding DNA: TGTGCCAGCAGCACCCTGACAGGGGCCAGGGGCAACTATGGCTACACCTTC. This codes for CASSTLTGARGNYGYTF.

This clonotype was detected ten times or more. V usage is TRBV20-1 and J usage is TRBJ2-3; TRBD2 matches 7 bases. Germline V gene lookup returns CDR1 DFQATT and CDR2 SNEGSKA (reference sequence). The J segment lost 6 bases and the V segment lost 0 bases, leaving 9 bases of the junction unmatched. This CDR3 has 15 amino acids. In DNA, the CDR3 is TGCAGTGCTAGAGATAGACGACGGGGGGACGATACGCAGTATTTT. Translation: CSARDRRRGDDTQYF.

This clonotype was recorded a few times. This rearrangement joins TRBV5-1 to TRBJ2-1; 10 positions match TRBD2. V dropped 0 bases and J dropped 9; count of bases not matched to a gene: 6. Germline V gene lookup returns CDR1 SGHRS and CDR2 YFSETQ. This CDR3 region has 15 residues. Here the CDR3 reads CASSLERGGSGEQFF. Here the CDR3 DNA reads TGCGCCAGCAGCTTGGAGCGGGGGGGATCGGGTGAGCAGTTCTTC.

This clonotype turned up a few times. The genes are TRBV29-1 and TRBJ2-1; 8 bases are shared with TRBD1. CDR3 length: 14 amino acids. Germline CDR1 SQVTM, CDR2 ANQGSEA. The ends lost 6 bases at V and 2 bases at J; junction bases unmatched: 6. CDR3 protein: CSVRQGRTYNEQFF. The CDR3 region has the DNA TGCAGCGTACGACAGGGGAGGACCTACAATGAGCAGTTCTTC.

This clonotype has a handful of counts. V is TRBV19 and J is TRBJ2-7; D uncertain. The CDR3 contains 13 residues. The V and J ends lost 0 bases and 0 bases respectively, with 3 bases between them. Germline CDR1 reads LNHDA; CDR2 reads SQIVND (reference sequence). The CDR3 sequence is CASSIEASYEQYF. The CDR3 coding sequence is TGTGCCAGTAGTATAGAGGCCTCCTACGAGCAGTACTTC.

The CDR3 DNA reads as TGTGCCAGCAGGGCCCGGGAAGGACCTAACTATGGCTACACCTTC. Translation: CASRAREGPNYGYTF. The genes are TRBV12-3 or TRBV12-4 and TRBJ1-2, with D hard to call. This CDR3 spans 15 amino acids. Trimming removed 6 bases from V and 0 bases from J, with 14 bases in between.

The V call is TRBV29-1, the J call TRBJ1-4; 8 nucleotides agree with TRBD1. The CDR3 consists of 13 residues. J lost 7 bases, V lost 5 bases, and 6 bases had no gene match. Germline V gene lookup returns CDR1 SQVTM and CDR2 ANQGSEA. The CDR3, as DNA: TGCAGCGTTTGGCGACAGGGGAGTGAAAAACTGTTTTTT. Amino acid sequence: CSVWRQGSEKLFF.

This clonotype was counted a few times. The chain is built from TRBV4-1 and TRBJ1-1, with D tentatively TRBD1 (5 bases). The V gene lost 6 bases and the J gene lost 5 bases, with 16 bases spanning the gap. CDR3 length: 14 amino acids. In germline, CDR1 is MGHRA, CDR2 YSYEKL. The CDR3 nucleotides are TGCGCCAGCAGGGGGTTTCTGAAGGGGACTGAAGCTTTCTTT. Protein: CASRGFLKGTEAFF.

The V gene is TRBV11-2, the J gene TRBJ2-1; D unclear. With 0 bases removed from V and 9 bases from J, the gap between germline ends came to 3 bases. CDR1 is SGHAT and CDR2 is FQNNGV in the germline V gene. CDR3 length: 11 amino acids. DNA of the CDR3: TGTGCCAGCAGCTTAGACTTTGAGCAGTTCTTC. Translation gives CASSLDFEQFF.

This clonotype was observed at least ten times. The rearrangement joins TRBV12-5 to TRBJ2-3, with a tentative D call TRBD2 (5 bases). The CDR3 covers 13 residues. Per germline, CDR1 LGHNT and CDR2 FRNRAP. Trimming cost V 0 bases and J 10 bases, with 11 bases left between them. The CDR3 nucleotides read TGTGCTAGTGGTTTGGTAGGAGGAGAGGCGCAGTATTTT. It is translated as CASGLVGGEAQYF.

V gene TRBV20-1 combines with J gene TRBJ2-3; D remains unclear. The ends were cut back, 8 bases at V and 2 bases at J, with 14 bases in the middle. The germline gives CDR1 DFQATT, CDR2 SNEGSKA (reference sequence). There are 13 residues in the CDR3. The CDR3 nucleotides are TGCAGTTTTATATATGGTCTCACAGATACGCAGTATTTT. As protein: CSFIYGLTDTQYF.

This clonotype was seen many times. The chain joins TRBV7-3 to TRBJ2-3; D uncertain. V was shortened by 0 bases and J by 2 bases, with 3 bases between the two germline ends. Germline CDR1 and CDR2: SGHTA and FQGTGA. The CDR3 length is 13 residues. The chain's CDR3 is CASSLTPTDTQYF. The CDR3 DNA reads TGTGCCAGCAGCTTAACACCCACAGATACGCAGTATTTT.

This clonotype was counted a few times. This chain uses TRBV12-3 or TRBV12-4 with TRBJ2-3; 10 bases fit TRBD2. The ends lost 2 bases at V and 4 bases at J; junction bases unmatched: 6. The CDR3 spans 16 residues. This CDR3 is CASSLSSGGPSDTQYF. The CDR3 nucleotides read TGTGCCAGCAGTTTAAGTAGCGGGGGGCCTTCAGATACGCAGTATTTT.

This chain connects TRBV12-3 or TRBV12-4 to TRBJ1-2; D perhaps matches TRBD1 (6 bases). V dropped 6 bases and J dropped 2 bases, with 13 bases sitting between them. There are 14 residues in the CDR3. The CDR3 spells CASRRDTSNYGYTF. The CDR3 DNA is TGTGCCAGCAGGCGGGACACATCGAACTATGGCTACACCTTC.

This clonotype was seen at least ten times. The rearrangement joins TRBV5-5 to TRBJ2-7; 9 bases agree with TRBD1. Germline-derived CDR1 and CDR2 are SGHKS and YYEKEE (reference sequence). J was trimmed by 1 base and V by 4 bases; bases with no gene match: 9. This CDR3 is built from 16 residues. CDR3 in DNA: TGTGCCAGCAGCGGAAAACCGGGACAGGGTTCCTACGAGCAGTACGTC. It is translated as CASSGKPGQGSYEQYV.

The chain has TRBV7-2 and TRBJ2-2, with D uncertain. Germline CDR1 and CDR2: SGHTA and FQGNSA. The V end was cut by 1 base, the J end by 6 bases, with 6 bases between. The CDR3 sequence is 13 residues long. The CDR3 coding sequence is TGTGCCAGCAGCTTAGAATACTCCGGGGAGCTGTTTTTT. Amino acid sequence: CASSLEYSGELFF.

This clonotype was observed a few times. This chain connects TRBV4-2 to TRBJ1-4; D is unclear. The CDR3 covers 12 residues. Germline assignment: CDR1 LGHNA and CDR2 YNFKEQ. V was cut by 0 bases and J by 12 bases, with 8 bases left in between. CDR3 bases: TGTGCCAGCAGCCAAGATGGGCGGGAACTGTTTTTT. This codes for CASSQDGRELFF.

This clonotype has a count of ten or more. The chain couples TRBV7-9 to TRBJ2-2; 10 positions match TRBD2. The CDR3 length is 16 residues. Germline V gene lookup returns CDR1 SEHNR and CDR2 FQNEAQ (reference sequence). J was trimmed by 7 bases and V by 5 bases; bases with no gene match: 10. The CDR3 spells CASSPQPSGGIGELFF. In DNA, the CDR3 is TGTGCCAGCAGCCCCCAGCCTAGCGGGGGAATCGGGGAGCTGTTTTTT.

The chain has TRBV5-1 and TRBJ2-1; 7 bases are a match to TRBD1. V dropped 2 bases and J dropped 9; count of bases not matched to a gene: 11. This CDR3 contains 15 residues. The germline gives CDR1 SGHRS, CDR2 YFSETQ. This CDR3 is CASSFLTGDGAEQFF. CDR3 nucleotide sequence: TGCGCCAGCAGCTTTTTAACAGGGGATGGAGCTGAGCAGTTCTTC.

This chain uses TRBV9 with TRBJ2-1; no definite D call. Between the trimmed V and J ends, which lost 4 bases and 3 bases, there was a span of 5 bases. The CDR3 has 12 amino acids. Germline values: CDR1 SGDLS, CDR2 YYNGEE. The CDR3 here is CASSFDYNEQFF. The DNA for the CDR3 is TGTGCCAGCAGCTTTGACTACAATGAGCAGTTCTTC.

There are many counts of this clonotype. This chain links TRBV5-1 with TRBJ1-5; 10 bases fit TRBD1. The V gene's germline CDR1 is SGHRS and CDR2 YFSETQ. The trim removed 4 bases at V and 6 bases at J, leaving 7 bases unmatched. CDR3 length: 15 residues. CDR3 sequence reads: CASSPGQGSTQPQHF. The CDR3 coding sequence is TGCGCCAGCAGCCCGGGACAGGGGTCAACTCAGCCCCAGCATTTT.

This clonotype was seen many times. The CDR3 DNA reads TGTGCCAGCAGTTTAGGAGGGCTCTCCTACAATGAGCAGTTCTTC. Its protein is CASSLGGLSYNEQFF. The rearrangement uses TRBV12-3 or TRBV12-4 and TRBJ2-1, with D perhaps matching TRBD2 (5 bases). Trimming removed 1 base at V and 0 bases at J, with 7 bases between. This CDR3 contains 15 residues.

This clonotype was seen ten or more times. The chain couples TRBV12-3 or TRBV12-4 to TRBJ2-1, with 8 positions matching TRBD2. This CDR3 comprises 12 residues. The J segment lost 9 bases and the V segment lost 4 bases, leaving 2 bases of the junction unmatched. CDR3: CASSSGGPEQFF. The CDR3 DNA sequence: TGTGCCAGCAGTTCGGGGGGGCCTGAGCAGTTCTTC.

V usage is TRBV12-3 or TRBV12-4 and J usage is TRBJ1-1; D remains ambiguous. Between the trimmed V and J ends, which lost 2 bases and 12 bases, there was a span of 16 bases. This CDR3 has 13 amino acids. The CDR3 DNA reads TGTGCCAGCAGTTTATGGCAGGAGGAGTGGACTTTCTTT. It yields the protein CASSLWQEEWTFF.